The rows below give T cell receptor beta chains drawn from one sample of a study of CD8 T cells in Susac syndrome. Each CDR3 protein is one row after TCRdb ran MiXCR on the immunoSEQ multiplex PCR reads. The sample lists 250,000 to 300,000 distinct CDR3 sequences, over 75% occurring once. Sequencing used CD8+ T cells from PBMCs. These receptors all stem from a human donor with multiple sclerosis. Both conserved end residues are part of each CDR3. Fields, in order: J gene, CDR3 length, V gene, clone size, D gene, CDR3 DNA, CDR3 protein. A D gene is named only where the DNA matches it firmly. Size is omitted from some rows. Given values are once, few, many or a class for expanded clones.

TRBJ2-3	14	TRBV7-3	NA	NA	TGTGCCAGCAGCTCTCCCACAAGCACAGATACGCAGTATTTT	CASSSPTSTDTQYF
TRBJ2-3	15	TRBV27	NA	TRBD2	TGTGCCAGCTCCCCGACTAGCGGTTACACAGATACGCAGTATTTT	CASSPTSGYTDTQYF
TRBJ2-1	14	TRBV19	NA	NA	TGTGCCAGTAGTATAGACCGAGGAAGCAATGAGCAGTTCTTC	CASSIDRGSNEQFF
TRBJ1-1	13	TRBV27	NA	TRBD1	TGTGCCAGCAGTCCACGACAGGGCACTGAAGCTTTCTTT	CASSPRQGTEAFF
TRBJ2-5	10	TRBV11-1	few	NA	TGTGCCAGCTGTCTGGAGTCCCAGTACTTC	CASCLESQYF
TRBJ2-6	15	TRBV20-1	NA	TRBD1	TGCAGTGCTAGTCAGGGGGCCGGTGGGGCCAACGTCCTGACTTTC	CSASQGAGGANVLTF
TRBJ2-2	13	TRBV4-3	NA	NA	TGCGCCAGCAGCCAAGATTTCGCCGGGGAGCTGTTTTTT	CASSQDFAGELFF
TRBJ2-7	14	TRBV6-2/TRBV6-3	NA	NA	TGTGCCAGCAGTTACCAAACCAGGGGTCTCGAGCAGTACTTC	CASSYQTRGLEQYF
TRBJ2-2	16	TRBV7-8	once	NA	TGTGCCAGCAGCTTAAAACTGGGGCTCCTCAACGGGGAGCTGTTTTTT	CASSLKLGLLNGELFF
TRBJ2-2	15	TRBV11-2	NA	NA	TGTGCCAGCAGCCCGTATACGGCGGAGACCGGGGAGCTGTTTTTT	CASSPYTAETGELFF
TRBJ1-6	15	TRBV27	NA	TRBD1	TGTGCCAGCAGTCTAGACGGGACAGGGTACTCACCCCTCCACTTT	CASSLDGTGYSPLHF
TRBJ1-1	19	TRBV3-1	NA	TRBD1	TGTGCCAGCAGCCCCTCCGGGACAGATCTTTGGGGTATGAACACTGAAGCTTTCTTT	CASSPSGTDLWGMNTEAFF
TRBJ2-3	16	TRBV7-2	NA	TRBD2	TGTGCCAGCAGCTTCCTGGTAGCGGGAGCGACAGATACGCAGTATTTT	CASSFLVAGATDTQYF
TRBJ2-5	14	TRBV3-1	NA	TRBD1	TGTGCCAGCAGCCCGGGACAGATTCAAGAGACCCAGTACTTC	CASSPGQIQETQYF
TRBJ1-2	14	TRBV4-3	NA	NA	TGCGCCAGCAGCCAAGATCGGGGGGCTTATGGCTACACCTTC	CASSQDRGAYGYTF
TRBJ2-7	14	TRBV20-1	NA	NA	TGCAGTGCTAGAGACCCAGGGGTCTCCTACGAGCAGTACTTC	CSARDPGVSYEQYF
TRBJ1-1	14	TRBV20-1	NA	TRBD1	TGCAGTGCTAGATTGCCAGGGGGAAACACTGAAGCTTTCTTT	CSARLPGGNTEAFF
TRBJ2-1	19	TRBV3-1	NA	TRBD2	TGTGCCAGCACTCCGGGGGCTAGCGGGGGCCTGAGCTCCTACAATGAGCAGTTCTTC	CASTPGASGGLSSYNEQFF
TRBJ2-3	17	TRBV30	NA	TRBD1	TGTGCCTGGAGTGGGGGCCTGACAGGGGGAGGAACAGATACGCAGTATTTT	CAWSGGLTGGGTDTQYF
TRBJ2-7	15	TRBV7-9	once	TRBD1	TGTGCCAGCAGCGCCAGACAGGGTATATCGTACGAGCAGTACTTC	CASSARQGISYEQYF
TRBJ1-6	14	TRBV6-6	NA	NA	TGTGCCAGCAGTTACCTGACAGACGATTCACCCCTCCACTTT	CASSYLTDDSPLHF
TRBJ2-6	15	TRBV5-1	NA	NA	TGCGCCAGCAGTCCAACAGGGACTGGGGCCAACGTCCTGACTTTC	CASSPTGTGANVLTF
TRBJ2-7	13	TRBV6-2/TRBV6-3	NA	NA	TGTGCCAGCAGTTTCCAGGGCACCTACGAGCAGTACTTC	CASSFQGTYEQYF
TRBJ2-7	15	TRBV7-2	NA	TRBD1	TGTGCCAGCAGCTTGGGGGACAGTTCATGGTACGAGCAGTACTTC	CASSLGDSSWYEQYF
TRBJ2-1	14	TRBV7-9	NA	NA	TGTGCCAGCAGCTCGGGACTTCTTCACAATGAGCAGTTCTTC	CASSSGLLHNEQFF
TRBJ1-1	13	TRBV9	NA	NA	TGTGCCAGCACCCCGACACGTAACACTGAAGCTTTCTTT	CASTPTRNTEAFF
TRBJ2-5	17	TRBV6-5	NA	TRBD2	TGTGCCAGCAGTTACTCGTCGGTAGCGGGACCTTTGGAGACCCAGTACTTC	CASSYSSVAGPLETQYF
TRBJ1-1	12	TRBV25-1	NA	TRBD1	TGTGCCAGCGGAAATACAGGGGTAGGAGCTTTCTTT	CASGNTGVGAFF
TRBJ2-3	17	TRBV12-3/TRBV12-4	NA	NA	TGTGCCAGCAGTCTTATCCGCCCACTTAGGGGCACAGATACGCAGTATTTT	CASSLIRPLRGTDTQYF
TRBJ2-7	15	TRBV12-3/TRBV12-4	NA	TRBD2	TGTGCCAGCAGCGGTGGGACTAGCGGGACCCACGAGCAGTACTTC	CASSGGTSGTHEQYF
TRBJ2-7	14	TRBV29-1	NA	TRBD2	TGCAGCGTTGAAACTAGCGGGAGCTCCTACGAGCAGTACTTC	CSVETSGSSYEQYF
TRBJ2-1	13	TRBV25-1	once	NA	TGTGCCTCCTCTAGGGACCATTACAATGAGCAGTTCTTC	CASSRDHYNEQFF
TRBJ2-7	18	TRBV11-2	NA	NA	TGTGCCAGCAGCTTAGTCTCGGGGACGGGAAGGGTAATCTACGAGCAGTACTTC	CASSLVSGTGRVIYEQYF
TRBJ1-2	15	TRBV30	NA	TRBD1	TGTGCCTGGAGTGTATTCGGGACAGGGGTAGGCGGCTACGCCTTC	CAWSVFGTGVGGYAF
TRBJ1-1	14	TRBV7-3	NA	NA	TGTGCCAGCAGCTTAAGTCGGGTCCAGCCTAAAGCTTTCTTT	CASSLSRVQPKAFF
TRBJ2-5	16	TRBV21-1	NA	NA	TGTGCCAGCGCTATTGTGGTAGCGGGAGCTCGGGAGACCCAGTACTTC	CASAIVVAGARETQYF
TRBJ2-1	16	TRBV4-1	NA	TRBD2	TGCGCCAGCAGCCAAGATAAGAGGGAGGGCTTCAATGAGCAGTTCTTC	CASSQDKREGFNEQFF